Listed here are 14 T cell receptor beta chains from one sample, sequenced in a study of blood T cell repertoires in COVID-19 (dated by TCRdb to between 2020 and 2021). Libraries were built with the immunoSEQ multiplex PCR assay. The immuneACCESS repertoire file appears here via TCRdb, limited to in-frame rearrangements. These files lack a portion of the clones; in checked studies, under half of the deficit traces to unresolved V genes, and the cause of the others is not known. This sample has fewer than 700,000 clones in its table, and 85% to 90% of those were observed once. The biggest ten clones account for less than 9% of the sample. The sequencing input was peripheral blood. These receptors originate from a woman aged 50 to 60 with COVID-19, enrolled during active disease.

This clone was seen a single time. The gene calls are TRBV28 and TRBJ1-6, with 8 bases that match TRBD1. CDR3 length: 16 residues. V shed 6 bases, J shed 10 bases, and the junction held 14 bases outside the gene matches. Germline loops: CDR1 MDHEN, CDR2 SYDVKM. The chain's CDR3 is CASRWGATGVKSPLHF. CDR3 in DNA: TGTGCCAGCAGATGGGGTGCGACAGGGGTGAAGTCACCCCTCCACTTT.

The chain is built from TRBV6-6 and TRBJ1-2; a weak D match, TRBD1 (5 bases). Germline values: CDR1 MNHNY, CDR2 SVGAGI (reference sequence). The CDR3 extends over 14 amino acids. The V end lost 6 bases, the J end lost 11 bases, and 22 bases lay between the germline ends. Here the CDR3 reads CASRTETARLRYTF. DNA for the CDR3: TGTGCCAGCAGGACCGAGACAGCCCGACTCAGGTACACCTTC.

This clone was observed a handful of times. The chain has TRBV18 and TRBJ1-1; tentatively, D is TRBD1 (6 bases). V was clipped by 4 bases and J by 1 base, with 7 bases between them. CDR1 and CDR2 (germline): KGHSH, LQKENI. This CDR3 has 13 amino acids. The CDR3 region is CASSQGENTEAFF. DNA of the CDR3: TGTGCCAGCTCACAGGGGGAGAACACTGAAGCTTTCTTT.

The chain recombines TRBV11-2 with TRBJ1-2; TRBD1 is a possible D gene (6 bases). From germline, CDR1 is SGHAT and CDR2 FQNNGV. Trimming cost V 2 bases and J 3 bases, with 10 bases left between them. The CDR3 covers 14 residues. Written as DNA, the CDR3 is TGTGCCAGCAGCTTATATCCAGGGGACTATGGCTACACCTTC. It encodes CASSLYPGDYGYTF.

The genes are TRBV5-1 and TRBJ1-5, with D possibly being TRBD1 (5 bases). The germline gives CDR1 SGHRS, CDR2 YFSETQ. Trimming removed 4 bases at V and 1 base at J, with 12 bases between. The length of the CDR3 is 15 residues. DNA for the CDR3: TGCGCCAGCAGCAAGGAGGGGCTCAGCAATCAGCCCCAGCATTTT. It translates to CASSKEGLSNQPQHF.

This chain connects TRBV14 to TRBJ1-4; 8 bases are a match to TRBD1. There are 15 residues in the CDR3. Germline V gene sequence: CDR1 SGHDN, CDR2 FVKESK. V dropped 2 bases and J dropped 7; count of bases not matched to a gene: 6. CDR3 amino acids: CASSQIGQGSEKLFF. For the CDR3, the DNA is TGTGCCAGCAGCCAAATCGGACAGGGAAGTGAAAAACTGTTTTTT. The whole variable domain, remainder taken from reference TRBV14 and TRBJ1-4, is EAGVTQFPSHSVIEKGQTVTLRCDPISGHDNLYWYRRVMGKEIKFLLHFVKESKQDESGMPNNRFLAERTGGTYSTLKVQPAELEDSGVYFCASSQIGQGSEKLFFGSGTQLSVL.

The V gene is TRBV2, the J gene TRBJ1-1; D call uncertain. CDR1 and CDR2 (germline): SNHLY, FYNNEI. The CDR3 is 11 residues long. Trimming stripped 8 bases from V and 8 bases from J, with 12 bases between. The CDR3 nucleotides read TGTGCCAGCCCAGGTCCGAAAGAAGCTTTCTTT. It translates to CASPGPKEAFF.

CDR3 region: CASSLAGGTLANEKLFF. For the CDR3, the DNA is TGCGCCAGCAGCTTGGCAGGGGGTACGCTGGCTAATGAAAAACTGTTTTTT. This chain uses TRBV5-1 with TRBJ1-4; 7 nucleotides agree with TRBD1. The V and J ends lost 0 bases and 3 bases, in that order; junction bases with no gene match: 8. CDR3 length equals 17 residues. Germline values: CDR1 SGHRS, CDR2 YFSETQ.

The chain joins TRBV5-6 to TRBJ1-2, with D uncertain. The CDR3 is made up of 11 amino acids. Germline assignment: CDR1 SGHDT and CDR2 YYEEEE. V was trimmed by 0 bases and J by 8 bases, leaving 5 bases between them. The DNA of the CDR3 is TGTGCCAGCAGCTTGGGGGCCGGCTACACCTTC. Translated, it gives CASSLGAGYTF.

V and J are TRBV11-2 and TRBJ2-7, with a weak D call TRBD2 (5 bases). The CDR3 runs 14 residues. Germline V gene sequence: CDR1 SGHAT, CDR2 FQNNGV. V lost 0 bases to trimming and J lost 6 bases, with 12 bases between them. The CDR3 nucleotides are TGTGCCAGCAGCTTAGAAGCAGGCCGGGGCGAGCAGTACTTC. As protein: CASSLEAGRGEQYF.

The rearrangement links TRBV7-2 to TRBJ1-4; no clear D gene. The CDR3 is 15 amino acids. V was cut by 5 bases and J by 1 base, with 11 bases left in between. Germline CDR1 is SGHTA and CDR2 is FQGNSA. The DNA for the CDR3 is TGTGCCAGCAGCCTCGGAGGCGGAACTAATGAAAAACTGTTTTTT. Its translation: CASSLGGGTNEKLFF.

The chain has TRBV2 and TRBJ1-3; 7 bases line up with TRBD1. Per germline, CDR1 SNHLY and CDR2 FYNNEI. The CDR3 consists of 17 residues. The junction had 13 bases not matched to a gene; V was cut back by 4 bases and J by 4 bases. This chain's CDR3 is CASSVRSDRVGGNTIYF. CDR3 sequence (DNA): TGTGCCAGCAGTGTCCGTTCCGACAGGGTAGGAGGAAACACCATATATTTT.

The CDR3 coding sequence is TGTGCCAGCGGGGGCCCTGAAGCTTTCTTT. Protein: CASGGPEAFF. The gene calls are TRBV11-2 and TRBJ1-1, with D maybe TRBD1 (6 bases). Per the germline V gene, CDR1 is SGHAT and CDR2 is FQNNGV. V lost 8 bases to trimming and J lost 6 bases, with 7 bases between them. This CDR3 is 10 amino acids long.

This clone showed up just a few times. The chain recombines TRBV5-1 with TRBJ2-7; TRBD2 matches at 7 bases. CDR1 and CDR2 from the germline V gene are SGHRS and YFSETQ. The CDR3 runs to 15 residues. With 5 bases clipped from V and 0 bases from J, the junction kept 8 bases outside the gene matches. The CDR3 sequence is CASRWTGGSSYEQYF. In DNA, the CDR3 is TGCGCCAGCAGGTGGACCGGGGGGAGCTCCTACGAGCAGTACTTC. Supplemented by reference TRBV5-1 and TRBJ2-7, the full variable domain reads KAGVTQTPRYLIKTRGQQVTLSCSPISGHRSVSWYQQTPGQGLQFLFEYFSETQRNKGNFPGRFSGRQFSNSRSEMNVSTLELGDSALYLCASRWTGGSSYEQYFGPGTRLTVT.